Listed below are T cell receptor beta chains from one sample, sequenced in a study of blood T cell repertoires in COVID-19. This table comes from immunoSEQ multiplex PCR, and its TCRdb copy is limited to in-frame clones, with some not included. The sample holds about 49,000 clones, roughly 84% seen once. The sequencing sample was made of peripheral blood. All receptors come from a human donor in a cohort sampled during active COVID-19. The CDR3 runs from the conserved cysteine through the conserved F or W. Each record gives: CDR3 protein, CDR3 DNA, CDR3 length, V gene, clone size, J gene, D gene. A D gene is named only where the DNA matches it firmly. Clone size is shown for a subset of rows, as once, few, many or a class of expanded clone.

CASSGTAAGNTIYF TGTGCCAGCAGCGGGACAGCCGCTGGAAACACCATATATTTT 14 TRBV7-9 . TRBJ1-3 TRBD1
CASSRGGASGYTF TGTGCCAGCAGTCGAGGGGGCGCTTCTGGCTACACCTTC 13 TRBV2 . TRBJ1-2 TRBD1
CASSYSGGGNSYEQYF TGTGCCAGCAGTTACTCGGGCGGAGGTAACTCCTACGAGCAGTACTTC 16 TRBV6-6 . TRBJ2-7 .
CASSGQGLRQPQHF TGTGCCAGCAGTGGACAGGGATTGAGGCAGCCCCAGCATTTT 14 TRBV2 few TRBJ1-5 TRBD1
CASSYSGGSRWGYTF TGTGCCAGCAGTTACTCGGGAGGCTCACGTTGGGGCTACACCTTC 15 TRBV6-5 . TRBJ1-2 .
CATQVSSSSYNEQFF TGTGCCACACAGGTTAGCTCCAGCTCCTACAATGAGCAGTTCTTC 15 TRBV18 once TRBJ2-1 .
CASSYNSGTRSGYTF TGTGCCAGCAGTTATAACTCCGGGACAAGGAGTGGCTACACCTTC 15 TRBV6-5 . TRBJ1-2 .
CASSPRVGGGTEAFF TGTGCCAGCAGCCCCCGCGTGGGGGGGGGCACTGAAGCTTTCTTT 15 TRBV11-2 . TRBJ1-1 .
CASSLSRAGGYTF TGCGCCAGCAGCTTGTCCAGGGCTGGTGGCTACACCTTC 13 TRBV5-1 . TRBJ1-2 .
CASSPGGATEAFF TGTGCCAGCAGTCCCGGGGGGGCCACTGAAGCTTTCTTT 13 TRBV3-1/TRBV3-2 . TRBJ1-1 .
CASMDSGGTTYNEQFF TGTGCCAGCATGGATAGCGGGGGGACTACCTACAATGAGCAGTTCTTC 16 TRBV6-6 . TRBJ2-1 TRBD2
CASSLLSSYNEQFF TGTGCCAGCAGCTTACTGAGCTCCTACAATGAGCAGTTCTTC 14 TRBV7-9 . TRBJ2-1 .
CASRFLETQYF TGTGCCAGCAGATTCTTGGAGACCCAGTACTTC 11 TRBV6-5 . TRBJ2-5 .
CASSTGIGTQYF TGTGCCAGCAGTACGGGAATTGGGACCCAGTACTTC 12 TRBV2 . TRBJ2-5 .
CASRGPTKGEKLFF TGTGCCAGCAGGGGGCCCACAAAGGGGGAAAAACTGTTTTTT 14 TRBV21-1 . TRBJ1-4 .